The 17 T cell receptor beta chains listed next were all sequenced from one sample in a study of neurological immune-mediated disorders. From the 5' RACE reads, TCRdb called clonotypes with MiXCR, one entry per CDR3 protein. This sample has around 90,000 distinct CDR3 sequences, with roughly 13% found just once. Indicated time point: longitudinal time-point 2. Specimen: PBMCs. The receptors originated from a female donor with HTLV-1-associated myelopathy (HAM/TSP).

This clonotype showed up many times. J is TRBJ2-3 and V is TRBV20-1; 7 nucleotides line up with TRBD1. CDR1 and CDR2 from the germline V gene are DFQATT and SNEGSKA (reference sequence). The CDR3 is 16 residues long. For the CDR3, the DNA is TGCAGCGCTCCAACCCTCGGGACAGCAAGCACAGATACGCAGTATTTT. As protein: CSAPTLGTASTDTQYF.

In this sample, this clonotype turned up many times. The rearrangement joins TRBV5-1 to TRBJ2-1; 7 bases fit TRBD1. Germline CDR1 SGHRS, CDR2 YFSETQ. This CDR3 comprises 15 residues. With V trimmed by 1 base and J by 1 base, 2 bases remained unmatched. Written as DNA, the CDR3 is TGCGCCAGCAGCTTGACAGGGGAATCCTACAATGAGCAGTTCTTC. Encoded protein: CASSLTGESYNEQFF.

In its sample, this clonotype was seen many times. The rearrangement uses TRBV7-2 and TRBJ2-7, with 8 bases fitting TRBD1. The CDR3 sequence is 13 residues long. V was clipped by 8 bases and J by 2 bases; unmatched bases: 5. Looked up from germline, CDR1 is SGHTA and CDR2 is FQGNSA. The DNA of the CDR3 is TGTGCCAGCGGTTCACAGGGGGCCTACGAGCAGTACTTC. Encoded protein: CASGSQGAYEQYF.

This clonotype was observed at least ten times. The chain recombines TRBV28 with TRBJ1-5; TRBD1 matches at 7 bases. The junction had 10 bases not matched to a gene; V was cut back by 4 bases and J by 7 bases. The germline gives CDR1 MDHEN, CDR2 SYDVKM. The CDR3 length is 15 residues. As DNA, the CDR3 is TGTGCCAGCAGTTACCAGGGGGGCAGGAGACAGCCCCAGCATTTT. Encoded protein: CASSYQGGRRQPQHF.

This clonotype came up a few times. V usage is TRBV28 and J usage is TRBJ2-7; D remains ambiguous. Germline assignment: CDR1 MDHEN and CDR2 SYDVKM. The CDR3 consists of 13 residues. V lost 7 bases, J lost 2 bases, and 12 bases lay in between. CDR3 loop: CASTLTSPYEQYF. CDR3 DNA sequence: TGTGCCAGCACCTTGACCTCCCCCTACGAGCAGTACTTC. The full variable domain, rest sourced from reference TRBV28 and TRBJ2-7, is DVKVTQSSRYLVKRTGEKVFLECVQDMDHENMFWYRQDPGLGLRLIYFSYDVKMKEKGDIPEGYSVSREKKERFSLILESASTNQTSMYLCASTLTSPYEQYFGPGTRLTVT.

The chain carries TRBV5-1 and TRBJ2-1, with 7 bases that match TRBD2. Germline CDR1 and CDR2: SGHRS and YFSETQ. After removal of 4 bases from V and 4 bases from J, the junction contained 20 bases not matched to a gene. The CDR3 runs to 19 residues. The CDR3 loop is CASSRLAGEPLPSYNEQFF. CDR3 DNA: TGCGCCAGCAGCCGTTTGGCGGGGGAGCCCCTGCCCTCGTACAATGAGCAGTTCTTC.

There are a few counts of this clonotype. V usage is TRBV12-3 or TRBV12-4 and J usage is TRBJ2-3, with TRBD2 identical over 8 bases. V was pared by 1 base and J by 0 bases, with 6 bases of the junction left unmatched. The CDR3 totals 17 residues. This CDR3 is CASSLEDSGASTDTQYF. The CDR3 DNA sequence: TGTGCCAGCAGTTTAGAGGATAGCGGGGCTAGCACAGATACGCAGTATTTT.

This clonotype was observed many times. The chain combines TRBV12-3 or TRBV12-4 with TRBJ1-2, with D possibly TRBD1 on 5 matching bases. The CDR3 is made up of 13 amino acids. Trimming took off 4 bases at V and 4 bases at J, with 10 bases between the two ends. CDR3 DNA: TGTGCCAGCAGTTCGACGGGGGGCTATGGCTACACCTTC. This translates into CASSSTGGYGYTF.

The genes are TRBV7-2 and TRBJ2-1; tentative D call: TRBD1 (5 bases). In germline, CDR1 is SGHTA, CDR2 FQGNSA. Trimming took off 2 bases at V and 1 base at J, with 15 bases between the two ends. CDR3 length: 17 amino acids. The CDR3 is CASSLNFWTSSYNEQFF. The CDR3 nucleotides read TGTGCCAGCAGCTTAAACTTTTGGACATCGTCCTACAATGAGCAGTTCTTC.

This clonotype was counted many times. This chain links TRBV6-6 with TRBJ1-5, with D tentatively TRBD1 (5 bases). V lost 5 bases and J lost 7, with 21 bases in between. The CDR3 totals 16 residues. CDR1 is MNHNY and CDR2 is SVGAGI in the germline V gene (reference sequence). The CDR3 region is CASSPPWGEVGQPQHF. The CDR3 nucleotides are TGTGCCAGCAGTCCTCCCTGGGGGGAGGTAGGCCAGCCCCAGCATTTT.

In its sample, this clonotype was seen many times. This chain connects TRBV4-1 to TRBJ1-2, with D tentatively TRBD1 (6 bases). With 2 bases removed from V and 11 bases from J, the gap between germline ends came to 21 bases. This CDR3 region has 15 residues. CDR1 is MGHRA, CDR2 YSYEKL, per germline. The CDR3 coding sequence is TGCGCCAGCAGCCAATCGGACAGACCAGCGGAGGTGTACACCTTC. Residues: CASSQSDRPAEVYTF.

V and J are TRBV5-1 and TRBJ2-2; D is ambiguous. The V gene's germline CDR1 is SGHRS and CDR2 YFSETQ. Trimming removed 10 bases at V and 5 bases at J, with 6 bases between. The CDR3 runs 10 residues. CDR3 nucleotide sequence: TGCGCCTCCAGAACCGGGGAGCTGTTTTTT. Translation: CASRTGELFF.

This clonotype has ten or more counts. The junction does not match germline at one end; this may be a read error. The V and J genes are TRBV15 and TRBJ2-3, with TRBD2 matching over 8 bases. In germline, CDR1 is LNHNV, CDR2 YYDKDF (reference sequence). This CDR3 comprises 20 residues. The CDR3 DNA reads as TGTGCTACCAGCAGAGATTTTTGGGCCGTAGGGACTAGTAGAACAGATACGCAGTATTTT. Translating it yields CATSRDFWAVGTSRTDTQYF.

This clonotype was seen at least ten times. This rearrangement joins TRBV5-1 to TRBJ2-1; D might be TRBD1 (6 bases). CDR3 length: 15 residues. Germline V gene sequence: CDR1 SGHRS, CDR2 YFSETQ. The V gene lost 0 bases and the J gene lost 6 bases, with 13 bases spanning the gap. This CDR3 reads CASSLGAGVGNEQFF. CDR3 in DNA: TGCGCCAGCAGCTTGGGGGCAGGGGTCGGCAATGAGCAGTTCTTC.

The sample holds many counts of this clonotype. J is TRBJ2-7 and V is TRBV7-9; D might be TRBD1 (5 bases). The CDR3 extends over 13 amino acids. Trimming took 4 bases from V and 3 from J, leaving 10 bases between them. From germline, CDR1 is SEHNR and CDR2 FQNEAQ (reference sequence). The CDR3 nucleotides read TGTGCCAGCAGCTACCAAGACAGCTACGAGCAGTACTTC. It encodes CASSYQDSYEQYF.

This clonotype was observed many times. The chain employs TRBV5-6 and TRBJ2-6; the D is unclear. The CDR3 totals 15 residues. Looked up from germline, CDR1 is SGHDT and CDR2 is YYEEEE. V gave up 4 bases and J gave up 0 bases, with 8 bases separating them. The DNA of the CDR3 is TGTGCCAGCAGCCCCCAGTACTCTGGGGCCAACGTCCTGACTTTC. Its protein is CASSPQYSGANVLTF.

This clonotype was seen at least ten times. This rearrangement joins TRBV5-1 to TRBJ2-3, with 8 nucleotides matching TRBD1. Looked up from germline, CDR1 is SGHRS and CDR2 is YFSETQ. Trimming took 4 bases from V and 0 from J; bases not matched to a gene: 7. The CDR3 totals 16 residues. The CDR3 nucleotides read TGCGCCAGCAGCGCCCAGACAGGGGCGAGCACAGATACGCAGTATTTT. Amino acids: CASSAQTGASTDTQYF.